This entry lists 27 T cell receptor beta chains sequenced from one sample in a study of blood T cells in healthy people across ages. Alongside a J-beta primer mix, a sample-barcoded 5' primer served in a second PCR lasting roughly 7 to 12 cycles. TCRdb redid the calling of the 5' RACE reads with MiXCR, one entry per CDR3 protein. The data show approximately 670,000 distinct CDR3 sequences, with 40% to 45% seen just once and around 30% held by the top ten. Sample: blood. The receptors were gathered from a man aged 80 or over in good health.

As concerns this clonotype: A much more abundant neighbour one base away suggests this may be a read error. This sequence joins TRBV3-1 and TRBJ2-7, with unresolved D. The germline V and J ends were trimmed by 1 base and 9 bases, with 7 bases remaining between them. The CDR3 totals 11 residues. Germline CDR1 LGHDT, CDR2 YNNKEL (reference sequence). The CDR3 protein is CASSQATGQYF. As DNA, the CDR3 is TGTGCCAGCAGCCAAGCTACTGGGCAGTACTTC.

The chain combines TRBV6-2 or TRBV6-3 with TRBJ2-5; no reliable D call. Germline V gene lookup returns CDR1 MNHEY and CDR2 SVGEGT. The ends were cut back, 10 bases at V and 11 bases at J, with 17 bases in the middle. This CDR3 spans 11 amino acids. CDR3 sequence reads: CATREYNEQYF. The CDR3 nucleotides read TGTGCCACCAGAGAATACAATGAGCAGTACTTC.

The chain couples TRBV6-5 to TRBJ1-1; 8 bases align to TRBD1. Trimming at V came to 6 bases and at J to 0 bases, leaving 6 bases not matched to a gene. Germline-derived CDR1 and CDR2 are MNHEY and SVGAGI. The CDR3 length is 15 residues. CDR3 loop: CASRPPDRVNTEAFF. The CDR3 DNA sequence: TGTGCCAGCAGACCTCCGGACAGGGTGAACACTGAAGCTTTCTTT.

CDR3 in amino acids: CASSVDRGSSYEQYF. CDR3 nucleotide sequence: TGTGCCAGCAGCGTAGATCGGGGTAGCTCCTACGAGCAGTACTTC. J is TRBJ2-7 and V is TRBV9; D may be TRBD2 (5 bases). This CDR3 comprises 15 residues. The germline V gene encodes CDR1 SGDLS and CDR2 YYNGEE. The ends were cut back, 0 bases at V and 0 bases at J, with 10 bases in the middle.

There are a few counts of this clonotype. The chain links TRBV5-1 to TRBJ2-5; 9 nucleotides agree with TRBD2. CDR3 length: 15 residues. Per germline, CDR1 SGHRS and CDR2 YFSETQ. The V segment lost 1 base and the J segment 7 bases; nucleotides outside the gene matches: 8. For the CDR3, the DNA is TGCGCCAGCAGCTTGCGCGGGAGGGCGGACCGGACCCAGTACTTC. Amino acids: CASSLRGRADRTQYF.

The V gene is TRBV6-1, the J gene TRBJ2-5, with D possibly being TRBD1 or TRBD2 (5 bases each). The CDR3 is 16 amino acids. V lost 2 bases and J 1 base, leaving 14 bases between the germline ends. CDR1 is MNHNS, CDR2 SASEGT, per germline. The CDR3: CASSEKWPGTQETQYF. CDR3 bases: TGTGCCAGCAGTGAAAAATGGCCGGGGACCCAAGAGACCCAGTACTTC.

The J gene is TRBJ2-7, the V gene TRBV5-1; unclear D gene. V lost 3 bases and J 3 bases, leaving 16 bases between the germline ends. The CDR3 loop spans 15 amino acids. Germline V gene sequence: CDR1 SGHRS, CDR2 YFSETQ. CDR3 amino acids: CASSSYGSGHYEQYF. In DNA form, the CDR3 reads TGCGCCAGCAGCTCCTACGGCTCAGGCCACTACGAGCAGTACTTC.

V is TRBV3-1 and J is TRBJ1-2, with D uncertain. The V end lost 4 bases, the J end lost 0 bases, and 12 bases lay between the germline ends. CDR1 and CDR2 from the germline V gene are LGHDT and YNNKEL (reference sequence). This CDR3 has 15 amino acids. The CDR3 DNA sequence: TGTGCCAGCAGCCTACGGACTGATCCTAACTATGGCTACACCTTC. Its translation: CASSLRTDPNYGYTF.

This clonotype was detected only a few times. This chain links TRBV11-2 with TRBJ2-1, with D perhaps matching TRBD2 (5 bases). CDR3 length equals 15 residues. The germline V gene encodes CDR1 SGHAT and CDR2 FQNNGV. V dropped 5 bases and J dropped 6 bases, with 17 bases sitting between them. The CDR3, as DNA: TGTGCCAGCAGCCAGGACTGGGCTTCGGGCAATGAGCAGTTCTTC. It encodes CASSQDWASGNEQFF.

This clonotype was detected many times. This chain joins TRBV11-2 and TRBJ1-1; D gene uncertain. The germline V gene has CDR1 SGHAT and CDR2 FQNNGV. The CDR3 loop spans 14 amino acids. Trimming took off 5 bases at V and 1 base at J, with 11 bases between the two ends. The DNA of the CDR3 is TGTGCCAGCAGCCTGGGAGGCGCGAACACTGAAGCTTTCTTT. It encodes CASSLGGANTEAFF.

V gene TRBV28 combines with J gene TRBJ2-7, with D possibly TRBD2 on 5 matching bases. Trimming removed 6 bases at V and 4 bases at J, with 10 bases between. The germline V gene encodes CDR1 MDHEN and CDR2 SYDVKM. The CDR3 spans 12 residues. DNA of the CDR3: TGTGCCAGCAGCACGGGAAAGTACGAGCAGTACTTC. It specifies CASSTGKYEQYF. Full variable domain (remainder filled in from reference TRBV28 and TRBJ2-7): DVKVTQSSRYLVKRTGEKVFLECVQDMDHENMFWYRQDPGLGLRLIYFSYDVKMKEKGDIPEGYSVSREKKERFSLILESASTNQTSMYLCASSTGKYEQYFGPGTRLTVT.

Ten or more counts support this clonotype. V gene TRBV6-1 combines with J gene TRBJ2-4; D is perhaps TRBD1 (6 bases). Germline lookup yields CDR1 MNHNS and CDR2 SASEGT. The CDR3 is made up of 14 amino acids. V was pared by 5 bases and J by 9 bases, with 17 bases between. The CDR3 coding sequence is TGTGCCAGCAGTCTCGGGCAGGGGCTTGGCATTCAGTACTTC. Protein product: CASSLGQGLGIQYF.

A few counts support this clonotype. The chain employs TRBV20-1 and TRBJ2-3; D uncertain. The V end was cut by 1 base, the J end by 2 bases, with 16 bases between. CDR1 and CDR2 from the germline V gene are DFQATT and SNEGSKA (reference sequence). The CDR3 length is 16 residues. The CDR3, as DNA: TGCAGTGCTAGAGGCCCTTCTCAATCCCCCACAGATACGCAGTATTTT. It encodes CSARGPSQSPTDTQYF.

This clonotype was counted only a few times. The V and J genes are TRBV4-3 and TRBJ1-2, with D perhaps TRBD1 (5 bases). Per germline, CDR1 LGHNA and CDR2 YSLEER. Deletions cut 1 base from V and 3 bases from J, with 9 bases between. The CDR3 contains 14 residues. The CDR3, as DNA: TGCGCCAGCAGCCAAGGACGGGGGGACTATGGCTACACCTTC. It is translated as CASSQGRGDYGYTF.

This clonotype has ten or more counts. V is TRBV28 and J is TRBJ2-7; 10 bases are shared with TRBD2. This CDR3 has 15 amino acids. Trimming removed 5 bases from V and 7 bases from J; junction bases left unmatched: 11. Germline assignment: CDR1 MDHEN and CDR2 SYDVKM. The CDR3 here is CASSASTSGIGEQYF. The CDR3 DNA is TGTGCCAGCAGTGCATCTACTAGCGGGATAGGTGAGCAGTACTTC.

This chain connects TRBV11-2 to TRBJ2-5; D is perhaps TRBD2 (6 bases). V was shortened by 3 bases and J by 5 bases, with 19 bases between the two germline ends. Germline loops: CDR1 SGHAT, CDR2 FQNNGV. The CDR3 runs to 16 residues. CDR3 amino acids: CASSLGLGGVGETQYF. The CDR3 DNA follows: TGTGCCAGCAGCTTGGGCTTGGGGGGAGTGGGGGAGACCCAGTACTTC.

The chain couples TRBV29-1 to TRBJ2-5; D is undetermined. Germline assignment: CDR1 SQVTM and CDR2 ANQGSEA. The CDR3 is 13 amino acids. Trimming cost V 6 bases and J 2 bases, with 13 bases left between them. The CDR3 sequence: CSVERWEQETQYF. The DNA for the CDR3 is TGCAGCGTCGAACGGTGGGAACAAGAGACCCAGTACTTC.

The chain links TRBV7-9 to TRBJ1-2, with 9 bases lining up with TRBD1. The junction had 9 bases not matched to a gene; V was cut back by 5 bases and J by 5 bases. This CDR3 spans 15 amino acids. Germline lookup yields CDR1 SEHNR and CDR2 FQNEAQ (reference sequence). Written as DNA, the CDR3 is TGTGCCAGCAGCCCGGACAGGGGAGGGTGGTATGGCTACACCTTC. This gives the protein CASSPDRGGWYGYTF.

The chain recombines TRBV5-1 with TRBJ2-3, with D perhaps given as TRBD1 or TRBD2 (5 bases each). Looked up from germline, CDR1 is SGHRS and CDR2 is YFSETQ. The V end lost 5 bases, the J end lost 4 bases, and 17 bases lay between the germline ends. This CDR3 contains 15 residues. The CDR3 loop reads CASRLVGRGADTQYF. DNA for the CDR3: TGCGCCAGCAGGCTAGTGGGAAGGGGAGCAGATACGCAGTATTTT.

The genes are TRBV9 and TRBJ1-2, with 11 bases fitting TRBD1. The CDR3 loop spans 16 amino acids. V trimming: 0 bases; J trimming: 7 bases; junction bases outside the gene matches: 8. In germline, CDR1 is SGDLS, CDR2 YYNGEE. CDR3 loop: CASSVDGGQGARGYTF. CDR3 coding DNA: TGTGCCAGCAGCGTAGATGGAGGACAGGGGGCGCGTGGCTACACCTTC.

V gene TRBV6-2 or TRBV6-3 combines with J gene TRBJ1-5; D is possibly TRBD1 (6 bases). Germline values: CDR1 MNHEY, CDR2 SVGEGT. This CDR3 region has 13 residues. Trimming removed 10 bases from V and 2 bases from J, with 12 bases in between. CDR3 nucleotide sequence: TGTGCCACGCAGGGGCTTGGCAATCAGCCCCAGCATTTT. Translating gives CATQGLGNQPQHF.

The chain couples TRBV6-1 to TRBJ1-1; no firm D call. CDR3 length: 14 amino acids. V was cut by 6 bases and J by 1 base, with 12 bases left in between. Germline V gene sequence: CDR1 MNHNS, CDR2 SASEGT. This CDR3 is CASRERVGNTEAFF. CDR3 in DNA: TGTGCCAGCAGAGAAAGGGTGGGGAACACTGAAGCTTTCTTT.

This clonotype was seen more than once but under ten times. The rearrangement uses TRBV19 and TRBJ2-1, with TRBD1 identical over 7 bases. After removal of 5 bases from V and 4 bases from J, the junction contained 2 bases not matched to a gene. Looked up from germline, CDR1 is LNHDA and CDR2 is SQIVND (reference sequence). CDR3 length equals 13 residues. The DNA of the CDR3 is TGTGCCAGTAGTTACAGGGGTTACAATGAGCAGTTCTTC. It is translated as CASSYRGYNEQFF.

The sample holds many counts of this clonotype. In DNA, the CDR3 is TGCAGCGTTGACCAAATGCAGGGGGTCCCTAACAATGAGCAGTTCTTC. Translation gives CSVDQMQGVPNNEQFF. The chain recombines TRBV29-1 with TRBJ2-1; TRBD1 aligns across 7 bases. Germline V gene data show CDR1 as SQVTM and CDR2 as ANQGSEA. The CDR3 has 16 residues. The trim removed 3 bases at V and 5 bases at J, leaving 13 bases unmatched.

The chain recombines TRBV12-3 or TRBV12-4 with TRBJ2-3; TRBD2 might be the D (6 bases). Trimming shortened V by 4 bases and J by 3 bases, and 17 bases separated the two germline ends. The CDR3 sequence is 16 residues long. The CDR3 region has the DNA TGTGCCAGCAGTTCCAGGGCCCGACTAGGTACAGATACGCAGTATTTT. It yields the protein CASSSRARLGTDTQYF.

This clonotype was seen only a few times. The V and J genes are TRBV4-2 and TRBJ2-7, with D tentatively TRBD2 (5 bases). The CDR3 loop spans 13 amino acids. V was cut by 0 bases and J by 6 bases, with 9 bases left in between. Germline CDR1 and CDR2: LGHNA and YNFKEQ. This CDR3 is CASSQERRSEQYF. The DNA of the CDR3 is TGTGCCAGCAGCCAAGAACGGAGGTCCGAGCAGTACTTC.

DNA of the CDR3: TGCAGTGCTAGAGATCCACAGTCAGATACGCAGTATTTT. Translating it yields CSARDPQSDTQYF. This chain links TRBV20-1 with TRBJ2-3, with D unresolved. V gave up 0 bases and J gave up 4 bases, with 8 bases separating them. The CDR3 length is 13 residues. CDR1 is DFQATT, CDR2 SNEGSKA, per germline (reference sequence).